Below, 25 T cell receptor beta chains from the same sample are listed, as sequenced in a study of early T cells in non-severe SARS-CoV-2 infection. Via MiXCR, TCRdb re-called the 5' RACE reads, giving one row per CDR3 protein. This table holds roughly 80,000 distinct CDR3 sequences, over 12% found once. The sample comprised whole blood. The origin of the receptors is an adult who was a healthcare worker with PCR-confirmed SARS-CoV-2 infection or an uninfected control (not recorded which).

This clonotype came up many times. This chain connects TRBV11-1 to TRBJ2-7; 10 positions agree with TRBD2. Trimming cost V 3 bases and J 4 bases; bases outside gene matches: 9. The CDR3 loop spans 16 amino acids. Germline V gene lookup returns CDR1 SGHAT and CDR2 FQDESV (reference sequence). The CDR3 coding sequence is TGTGCCAGCAGCTTGGGGGCTAGCGGGGGCGCGTACGAGCAGTACTTC. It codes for CASSLGASGGAYEQYF.

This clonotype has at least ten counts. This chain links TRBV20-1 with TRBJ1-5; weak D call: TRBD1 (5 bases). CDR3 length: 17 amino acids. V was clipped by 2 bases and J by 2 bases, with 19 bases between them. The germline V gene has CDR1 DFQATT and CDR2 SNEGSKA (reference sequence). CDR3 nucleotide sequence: TGCAGTGCTAGAACCAGGGAACGTTTGATAGGCAATCAGCCCCAGCATTTT. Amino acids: CSARTRERLIGNQPQHF.

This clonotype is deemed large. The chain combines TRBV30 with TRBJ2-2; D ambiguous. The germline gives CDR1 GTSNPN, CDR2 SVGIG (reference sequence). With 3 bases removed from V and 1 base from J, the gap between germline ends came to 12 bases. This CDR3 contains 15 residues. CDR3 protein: CAWRDGELNTGELFF. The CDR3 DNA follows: TGTGCCTGGAGAGATGGAGAATTGAACACCGGGGAGCTGTTTTTT. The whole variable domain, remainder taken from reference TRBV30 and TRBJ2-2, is SQTIHQWPATLVQPVGSPLSLECTVEGTSNPNLYWYRQAAGRGLQLLFYSVGIGQISSEVPQNLSASRPQDRQFILSSKKLLLSDSGFYLCAWRDGELNTGELFFGEGSRLTVL.

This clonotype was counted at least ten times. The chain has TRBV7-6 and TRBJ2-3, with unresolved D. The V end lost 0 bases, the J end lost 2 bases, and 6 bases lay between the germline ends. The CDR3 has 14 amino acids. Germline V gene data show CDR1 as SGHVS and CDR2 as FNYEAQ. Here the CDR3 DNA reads TGTGCCAGCAGCTTAGCGTCCCCCACAGATACGCAGTATTTT. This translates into CASSLASPTDTQYF.

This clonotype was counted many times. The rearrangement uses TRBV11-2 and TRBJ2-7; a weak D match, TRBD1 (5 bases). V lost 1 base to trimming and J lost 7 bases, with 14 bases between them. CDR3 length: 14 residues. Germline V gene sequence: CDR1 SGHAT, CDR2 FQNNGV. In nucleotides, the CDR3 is TGTGCCAGCAGCTTAGTGTGGGGCCTGGAGGAGCAGTACTTC. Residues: CASSLVWGLEEQYF.

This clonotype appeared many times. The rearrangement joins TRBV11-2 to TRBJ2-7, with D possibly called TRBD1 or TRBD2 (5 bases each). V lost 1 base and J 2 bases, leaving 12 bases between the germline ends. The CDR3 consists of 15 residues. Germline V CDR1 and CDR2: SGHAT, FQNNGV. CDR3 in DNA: TGTGCCAGCAGCTTAGGTGGGACGGATGCCTACGAGCAGTACTTC. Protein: CASSLGGTDAYEQYF. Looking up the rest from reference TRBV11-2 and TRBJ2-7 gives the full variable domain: EAGVAQSPRYKIIEKRQSVAFWCNPISGHATLYWYQQILGQGPKLLIQFQNNGVVDDSQLPKDRFSAERLKGVDSTLKIQPAKLEDSAVYLCASSLGGTDAYEQYFGPGTRLTVT.

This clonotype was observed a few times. The CDR3 nucleotides are TGTGCCAGCAGCCTGACAGAATCACCCCTCCACTTT. Encoded protein: CASSLTESPLHF. The chain links TRBV14 to TRBJ1-6; D perhaps matches TRBD1 (5 bases). CDR1 and CDR2 from the germline V gene are SGHDN and FVKESK. Trimming took 4 bases from V and 10 from J, leaving 8 bases between them. The CDR3 loop spans 12 amino acids.

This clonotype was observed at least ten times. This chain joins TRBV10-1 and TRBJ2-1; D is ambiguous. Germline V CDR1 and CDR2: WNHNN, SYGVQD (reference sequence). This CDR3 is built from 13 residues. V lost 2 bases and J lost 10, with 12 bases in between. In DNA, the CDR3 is TGCGCCAGCAGTGAGCCAGACCGCGAGGAGCAGTTCTTC. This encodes CASSEPDREEQFF.

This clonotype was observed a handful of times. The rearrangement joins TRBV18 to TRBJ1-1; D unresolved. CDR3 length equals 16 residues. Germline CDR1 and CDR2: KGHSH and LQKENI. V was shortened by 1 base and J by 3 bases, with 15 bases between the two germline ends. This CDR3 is CASSPRLTRADTEAFF. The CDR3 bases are TGTGCCAGCTCACCACGTCTTACGCGGGCAGACACTGAAGCTTTCTTT.

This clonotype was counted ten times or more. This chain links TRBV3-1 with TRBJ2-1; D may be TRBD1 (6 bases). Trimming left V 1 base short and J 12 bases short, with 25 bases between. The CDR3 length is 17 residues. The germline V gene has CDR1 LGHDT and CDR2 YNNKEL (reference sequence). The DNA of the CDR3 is TGTGCCAGCAGCCAAGCGTTTGCAGGGGACACCAATGAGTGGCAGTTCTTC. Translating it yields CASSQAFAGDTNEWQFF.

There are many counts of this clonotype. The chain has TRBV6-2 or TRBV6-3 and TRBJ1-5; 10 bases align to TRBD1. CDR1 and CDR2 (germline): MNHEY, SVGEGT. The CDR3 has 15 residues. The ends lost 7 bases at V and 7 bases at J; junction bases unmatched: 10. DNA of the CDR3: TGTGCCAGCAACTCCCGGGGGACAGGGGTGCAGCCCCAGCATTTT. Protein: CASNSRGTGVQPQHF.

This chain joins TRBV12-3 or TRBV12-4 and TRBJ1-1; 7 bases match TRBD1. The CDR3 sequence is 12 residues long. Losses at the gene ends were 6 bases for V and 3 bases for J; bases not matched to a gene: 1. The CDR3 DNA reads TGTGCCAGCAGGGGACAGTACACTGAAGCTTTCTTT. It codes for CASRGQYTEAFF.

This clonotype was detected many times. Here the CDR3 reads CASSSKPDRVEGYTF. CDR3 DNA: TGTGCCAGCAGCTCAAAGCCCGACAGGGTAGAAGGCTACACCTTC. The chain employs TRBV7-9 and TRBJ1-2; 7 bases match TRBD1. CDR1 SEHNR and CDR2 FQNEAQ come from the germline V gene (reference sequence). This CDR3 comprises 15 residues. V dropped 4 bases and J dropped 8; count of bases not matched to a gene: 13.

CDR3: CASTLAGTGNTIYF. CDR3 in DNA: TGTGCCAGCACCCTAGCGGGCACTGGAAACACCATATATTTT. The chain employs TRBV7-8 and TRBJ1-3; D is unclear. This CDR3 comprises 14 residues. V was pared by 7 bases and J by 2 bases, with 12 bases between. In germline, CDR1 is SGHVS, CDR2 FQNEAQ.

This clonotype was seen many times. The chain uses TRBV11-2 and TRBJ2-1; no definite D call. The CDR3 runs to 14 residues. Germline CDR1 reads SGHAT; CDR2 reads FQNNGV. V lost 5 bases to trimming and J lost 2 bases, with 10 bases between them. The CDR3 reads CASSPFPTYNEQFF. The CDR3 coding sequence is TGTGCCAGCAGCCCTTTCCCAACCTACAATGAGCAGTTCTTC.

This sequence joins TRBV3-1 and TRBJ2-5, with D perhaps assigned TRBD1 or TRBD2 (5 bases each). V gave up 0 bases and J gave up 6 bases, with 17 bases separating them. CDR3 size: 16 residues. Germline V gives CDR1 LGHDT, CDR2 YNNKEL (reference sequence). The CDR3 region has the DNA TGTGCCAGCAGCCAAGAGGGCTGGGGGACGGCGAAGACCCAGTACTTC. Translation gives CASSQEGWGTAKTQYF.

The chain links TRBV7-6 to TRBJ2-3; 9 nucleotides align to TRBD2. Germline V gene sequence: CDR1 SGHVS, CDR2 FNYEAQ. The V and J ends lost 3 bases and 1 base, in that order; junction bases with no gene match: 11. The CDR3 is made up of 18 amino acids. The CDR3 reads CASSLELAGTFGTDTQYF. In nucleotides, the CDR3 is TGTGCCAGCAGCTTGGAACTAGCGGGCACCTTTGGCACAGATACGCAGTATTTT.

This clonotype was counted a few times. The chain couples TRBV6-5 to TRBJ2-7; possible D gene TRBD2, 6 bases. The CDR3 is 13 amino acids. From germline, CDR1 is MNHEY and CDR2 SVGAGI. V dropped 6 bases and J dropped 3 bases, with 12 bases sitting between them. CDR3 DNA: TGTGCCAGCAGCGGGGGATTAAGCTACGAGCAGTACTTC. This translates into CASSGGLSYEQYF.

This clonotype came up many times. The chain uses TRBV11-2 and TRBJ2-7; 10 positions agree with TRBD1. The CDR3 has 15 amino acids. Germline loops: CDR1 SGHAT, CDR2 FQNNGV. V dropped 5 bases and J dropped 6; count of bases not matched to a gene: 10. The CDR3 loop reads CASSALGQGLSEQYF. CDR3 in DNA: TGTGCCAGCAGCGCCTTGGGACAGGGGTTAAGCGAGCAGTACTTC.

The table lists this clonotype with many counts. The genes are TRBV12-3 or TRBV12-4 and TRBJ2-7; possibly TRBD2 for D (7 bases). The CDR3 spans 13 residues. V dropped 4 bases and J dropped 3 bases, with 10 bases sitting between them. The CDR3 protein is CASSYRGGYEQYF. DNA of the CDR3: TGTGCCAGCAGTTATAGGGGGGGCTACGAGCAGTACTTC.

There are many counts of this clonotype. The CDR3 DNA follows: TGTGCCAGCAGCTCGACAGGGGCGTGGAATGAAAAACTGTTTTTT. Amino acids: CASSSTGAWNEKLFF. The V call is TRBV11-2, the J call TRBJ1-4; 8 bases match TRBD1. Per germline, CDR1 SGHAT and CDR2 FQNNGV. With 4 bases clipped from V and 5 bases from J, the junction kept 6 bases outside the gene matches. The CDR3 is made up of 15 amino acids.

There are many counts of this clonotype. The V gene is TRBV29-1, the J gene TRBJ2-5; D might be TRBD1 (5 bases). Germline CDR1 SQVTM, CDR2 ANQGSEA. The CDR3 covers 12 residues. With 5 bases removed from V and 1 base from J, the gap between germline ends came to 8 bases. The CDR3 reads CSVPGSQETQYF. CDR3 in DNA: TGCAGCGTTCCAGGGTCCCAAGAGACCCAGTACTTC.

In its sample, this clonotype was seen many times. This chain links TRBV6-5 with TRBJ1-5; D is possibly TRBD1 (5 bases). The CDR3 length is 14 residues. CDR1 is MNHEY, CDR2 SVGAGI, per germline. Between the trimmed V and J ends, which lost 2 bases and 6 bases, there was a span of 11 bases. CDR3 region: CASSYRQGGQPQHF. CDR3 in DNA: TGTGCCAGCAGTTACCGGCAGGGCGGTCAGCCCCAGCATTTT.

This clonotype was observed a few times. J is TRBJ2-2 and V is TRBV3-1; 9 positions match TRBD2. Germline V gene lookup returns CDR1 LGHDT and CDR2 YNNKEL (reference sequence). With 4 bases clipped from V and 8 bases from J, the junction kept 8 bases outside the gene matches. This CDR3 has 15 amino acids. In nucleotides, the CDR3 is TGTGCCAGCAGCCCTAGTCTAGCGGGGTATGGGGAGCTGTTTTTT. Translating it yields CASSPSLAGYGELFF. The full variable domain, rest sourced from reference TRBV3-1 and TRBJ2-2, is DTAVSQTPKYLVTQMGNDKSIKCEQNLGHDTMYWYKQDSKKFLKIMFSYNNKELIINETVPNRFSPKSPDKAHLNLHINSLELGDSAVYFCASSPSLAGYGELFFGEGSRLTVL.

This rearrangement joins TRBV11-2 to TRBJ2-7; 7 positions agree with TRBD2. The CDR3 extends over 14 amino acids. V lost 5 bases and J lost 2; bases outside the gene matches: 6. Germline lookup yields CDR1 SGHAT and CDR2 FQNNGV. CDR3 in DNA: TGTGCCAGCAGCCGGCTAGCGGACGCCTACGAGCAGTACTTC. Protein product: CASSRLADAYEQYF.